This T cell receptor (beta chain) was identified during a study of CD8+CD57+ T cells in acquired aplastic anemia (dated by TCRdb to 2016 to 2019). For the study in its entirety: Extracted DNA from sorted CD4+ and CD8+ cells averaged around 3.2 ug, ranging from roughly 0.17 to 27.4 ug. CD8+CD57+ expansion was defined as frequency above the mean frequency observed in healthy subjects.

Details on this clonotype: The clone's antigen remains unknown. The junction and the germline gene differ at one end; a read error may be behind it.

TCR beta VDJ combination and CDR3 sequence profiling used genomic DNA as the template. An Illumina HiSeq 2000 was the platform used for TCR repertoire sequencing. The study's processing was this. TRBV/TRBJ rearrangement plots, CDR3 size and DJ length profiles, and Simpson's diversity index were used to evaluate the repertoires. The most abundant DNA sequence in the deep sequencing data was defined as the immunodominant clone. CDR3 amino acid sequences were screened for sharing across subjects and were compared with published repertoires and the VDJdb database. TCRdb redid the processing of the public reads, applying fastp at Q25 and MiXCR, and retained in-frame beta chains. Each entry is one CDR3 protein sequence, shown with its most common DNA and genes. It is TCRdb's table, rather than the study itself, that gives the V and J calls and clone size. Recorded for this sample are some 150,000 distinct CDR3 sequences; 40% to 50% of them occurred a single time. The ten biggest clones cover about 1.2% of the sample.

Flow cytometry had shown CD8+CD57+ cell expansion in the patients selected for sequencing. All patients had severe acquired aplastic anemia diagnosed by International Study of Aplastic Anemia and Agranulocytosis and Camitta criteria. Patients had received no therapy at the time of blood sampling. The study deep-sequenced TCR repertoires of sorted CD4+ and CD8+ blood T cells from severe aplastic anemia patients and healthy subjects. Patients were enrolled under clinicaltrials.gov protocols 00001620, 01623167, 00001397, 00071045, 00081523 and 00961064 in the USA. Ficoll-Paque density gradient centrifugation was used to isolate peripheral blood mononuclear cells. Before DNA extraction, CD4+ and CD8+ T cells were sorted by FACS or by magnetic beads. The CDR3, from cysteine to phenylalanine, totals 14 residues. Only CDR3 DNA remains: 42 bases, in frame from the first base. Sequences WNHNN (CDR1) and SYGVQD (CDR2) are obtained from the germline V gene (reference sequence).

Paper-wide results and their limitations: Between patients and healthy controls, no significant difference in CD8+ Simpson's diversity was found (P=0.060). About 28 CD8+ CDR3 sequences were found in both patients and controls but appeared to be highly expressed in patients and within the immunodominant clones of the patients.

The rearrangement combines TRBV10-1 with TRBJ2-2; the D element could tentatively be TRBD1 or TRBD2, as 5 bases agree for each. This receptor was identified in a human donor with aplastic anemia. The sample comprised sorted CD4+, CD8+, or CD8+CD57+ T cells (not recorded which) from PBMCs. The CDR3 corresponds to CASSAQIGTGELSF. In nucleotides, the sequence is TGCGCCAGCAGTGCTCAAATAGGGACCGGGGAGCTGTCTTTT.